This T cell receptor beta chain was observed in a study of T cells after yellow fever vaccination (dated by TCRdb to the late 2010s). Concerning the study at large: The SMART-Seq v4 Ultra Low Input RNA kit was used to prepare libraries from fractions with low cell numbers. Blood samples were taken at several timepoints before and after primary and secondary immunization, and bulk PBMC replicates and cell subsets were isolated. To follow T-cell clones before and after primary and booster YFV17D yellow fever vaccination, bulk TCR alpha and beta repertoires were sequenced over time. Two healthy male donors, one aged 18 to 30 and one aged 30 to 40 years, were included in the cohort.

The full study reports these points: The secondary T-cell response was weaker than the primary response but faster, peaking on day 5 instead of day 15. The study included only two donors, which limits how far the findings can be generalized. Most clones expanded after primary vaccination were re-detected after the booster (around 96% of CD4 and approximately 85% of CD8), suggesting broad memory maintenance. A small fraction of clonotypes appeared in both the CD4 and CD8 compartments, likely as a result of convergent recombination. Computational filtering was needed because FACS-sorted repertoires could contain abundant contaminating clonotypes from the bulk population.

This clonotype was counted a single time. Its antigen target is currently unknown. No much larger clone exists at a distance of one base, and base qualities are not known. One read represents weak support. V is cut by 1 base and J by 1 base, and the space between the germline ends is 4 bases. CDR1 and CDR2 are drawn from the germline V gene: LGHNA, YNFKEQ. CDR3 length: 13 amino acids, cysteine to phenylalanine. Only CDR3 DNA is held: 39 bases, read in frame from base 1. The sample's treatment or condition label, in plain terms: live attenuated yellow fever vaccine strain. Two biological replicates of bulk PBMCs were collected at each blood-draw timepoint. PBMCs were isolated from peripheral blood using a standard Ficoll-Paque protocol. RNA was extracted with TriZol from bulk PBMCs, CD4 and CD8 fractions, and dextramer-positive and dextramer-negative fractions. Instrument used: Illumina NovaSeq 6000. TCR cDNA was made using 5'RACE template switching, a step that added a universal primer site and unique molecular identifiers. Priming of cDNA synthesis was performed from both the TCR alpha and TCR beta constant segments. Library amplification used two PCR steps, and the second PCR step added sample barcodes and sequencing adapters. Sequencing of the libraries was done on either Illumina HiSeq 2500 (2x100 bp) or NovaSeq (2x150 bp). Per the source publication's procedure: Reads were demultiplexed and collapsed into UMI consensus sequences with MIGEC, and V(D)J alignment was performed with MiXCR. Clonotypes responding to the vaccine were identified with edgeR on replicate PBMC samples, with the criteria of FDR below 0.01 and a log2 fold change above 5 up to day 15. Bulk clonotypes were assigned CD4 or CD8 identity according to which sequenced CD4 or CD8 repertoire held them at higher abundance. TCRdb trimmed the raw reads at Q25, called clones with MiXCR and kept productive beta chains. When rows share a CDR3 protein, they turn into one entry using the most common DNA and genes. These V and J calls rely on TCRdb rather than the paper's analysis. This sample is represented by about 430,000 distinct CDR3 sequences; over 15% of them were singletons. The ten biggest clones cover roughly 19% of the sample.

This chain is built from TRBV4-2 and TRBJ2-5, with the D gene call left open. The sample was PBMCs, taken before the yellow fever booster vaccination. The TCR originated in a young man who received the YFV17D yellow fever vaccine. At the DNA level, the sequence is TGTGCCAGCAGCCAAGGGGTCCAAGAGACCCAGTACTTC. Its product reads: CASSQGVQETQYF.